This TCR beta chain was recovered during a study of blood T cell repertoires in COVID-19. Authors' methods: Using reference gene primer amplification, nucleated cell counts were estimated. Measured with immunoSEQ multiplex PCR; TCRdb has only the in-frame clones, and not every one. V and J calls and clone size come straight from that table; D and trimming were deduced from the DNA. This table has about 240,000 clones, about 86% appearing once. Sequenced: peripheral blood. The receptor comes from a woman of 80 years or more with acute or convalescent COVID-19.

CDR3 amino acids: CASSLRTSSGGDSYEQYF. The CDR3 DNA is TGCGCCAGCAGCTTACGGACAAGTAGCGGGGGGGACTCCTACGAGCAGTACTTC. The gene calls are TRBV5-1 and TRBJ2-7, with 11 bases identical to TRBD2. Germline V lookup: CDR1 SGHRS, CDR2 YFSETQ. The V segment lost 2 bases and the J segment 0 bases; nucleotides outside the gene matches: 10. The CDR3 runs to 18 residues.